This T cell receptor beta chain was identified during a study of T cells after somatic rescue of genetic block. The assay was immunoSEQ multiplex PCR, and TCRdb's table has in-frame clones only and misses some. The sample yields over 95,000 clones, about 89% seen once. The source of this sequence is a woman aged 18-29 years. The sample taken for sequencing was peripheral blood mononuclear cells (PBMCs).

CDR3 amino acids: CASLRRGSGYEQYF. The CDR3 bases are TGTGCCAGCCTTAGGAGGGGTTCGGGCTACGAGCAGTACTTC. The chain links TRBV28 to TRBJ2-7; D might be TRBD2 (6 bases). In germline, CDR1 is MDHEN, CDR2 SYDVKM. The CDR3 runs to 14 residues. With 8 bases removed from V and 3 bases from J, the gap between germline ends came to 17 bases. Full variable domain (rest looked up from reference TRBV28 and TRBJ2-7): DVKVTQSSRYLVKRTGEKVFLECVQDMDHENMFWYRQDPGLGLRLIYFSYDVKMKEKGDIPEGYSVSREKKERFSLILESASTNQTSMYLCASLRRGSGYEQYFGPGTRLTVT.